This passage covers 30 T cell receptor beta chains from one sample sequenced in a study of radiotherapy plus CTLA-4 blockade in lung cancer (dated by TCRdb to the late 2010s). Libraries came from the immunoSEQ multiplex PCR assay. The source is immuneACCESS, and TCRdb retained only in-frame sequences with V and J called. Part of the clones is not carried over; for the studies checked, unresolved V genes explain less than half of this, and the remainder is unexplained. The sample table lists 35,000 to 40,000 clones, around 77% of them with a count of one. The ten largest account for around 9.9% of the sample. The sequencing here drew on peripheral blood, taken from a patient treated with radiotherapy plus ipilimumab. The receptors were gathered from a human donor with non-small cell lung cancer who had stable disease on radiotherapy plus ipilimumab.

The rearrangement joins TRBV5-1 to TRBJ1-1; D ambiguous. Germline V gene data show CDR1 as SGHRS and CDR2 as YFSETQ. The CDR3 sequence is 12 residues long. Trimming cost V 3 bases and J 0 bases, with 3 bases left between them. CDR3 bases: TGCGCCAGCAGCTACATGAACACTGAAGCTTTCTTT. Amino acid sequence: CASSYMNTEAFF.

V is TRBV2 and J is TRBJ1-5, with TRBD1 as a possible D gene (5 bases). The V end was cut by 1 base, the J end by 0 bases, with 16 bases between. CDR3 size: 18 residues. Germline V CDR1 and CDR2: SNHLY, FYNNEI. For the CDR3, the DNA is TGTGCCAGCAGTGAAGTCGGACAACCGTCCCTTAGCAATCAGCCCCAGCATTTT. It is translated as CASSEVGQPSLSNQPQHF.

The CDR3 sequence is CSVEYPGGEQYF. The CDR3 bases are TGCAGCGTTGAGTACCCGGGAGGCGAGCAGTACTTC. The chain joins TRBV29-1 to TRBJ2-7; TRBD2 aligns across 7 bases. With V trimmed by 3 bases and J by 6 bases, 5 bases remained unmatched. Germline V gene lookup returns CDR1 SQVTM and CDR2 ANQGSEA. The CDR3 spans 12 residues.

The rearrangement uses TRBV4-2 and TRBJ2-5; TRBD2 agrees at 14 bases. V shed 3 bases and J 1 base; nucleotides not matched to a gene: 1. The germline V gene has CDR1 LGHNA and CDR2 YNFKEQ. This CDR3 has 16 residues. CDR3 loop: CASSHGTSGGQETQYF. CDR3 nucleotide sequence: TGTGCCAGCAGCCATGGGACTAGCGGGGGCCAAGAGACCCAGTACTTC.

CDR3 DNA: TGTGCCAGCAAGAAGGGGGCGAATGAAAAACTGTTTTTT. It is translated as CASKKGANEKLFF. This rearrangement joins TRBV2 to TRBJ1-4, with TRBD1 matching 7 bases. V lost 7 bases to trimming and J lost 5 bases; unmatched junction nucleotides: 4. There are 13 residues in the CDR3. CDR1 and CDR2 from the germline V gene are SNHLY and FYNNEI.

The chain uses TRBV6-6 and TRBJ1-5; D call uncertain. V was pared by 7 bases and J by 3 bases, with 10 bases between. Germline V CDR1 and CDR2: MNHNY, SVGAGI (reference sequence). The CDR3 contains 13 residues. The DNA for the CDR3 is TGTGCCAGCATAGGAGGCTTCAATCAGCCCCAGCATTTT. Protein: CASIGGFNQPQHF.

The chain employs TRBV5-4 and TRBJ1-2, with unresolved D. Germline assignment: CDR1 SGHNT and CDR2 YYREEE (reference sequence). V gave up 1 base and J gave up 3 bases, with 10 bases separating them. This CDR3 spans 14 amino acids. As DNA, the CDR3 is TGTGCCAGCAGCTTGTTGCAGGCAGACTATGGCTACACCTTC. This sequence encodes CASSLLQADYGYTF.

J is TRBJ1-6 and V is TRBV5-1; possible D gene TRBD1, 6 bases. The germline CDR1 and CDR2 sequences are SGHRS and YFSETQ. Trimming shortened V by 1 base and J by 9 bases, and 11 bases separated the two germline ends. CDR3 length: 14 residues. The CDR3: CASSLTTGSSPLHF. The DNA of the CDR3 is TGCGCCAGCAGCTTGACCACAGGGAGTTCACCCCTCCACTTT.

This chain connects TRBV25-1 to TRBJ2-5, with D tentatively TRBD1 (5 bases). Trimming removed 2 bases at V and 5 bases at J, with 12 bases between. Per the germline V gene, CDR1 is MGHDK and CDR2 is SYGVNS. This CDR3 is built from 14 residues. The CDR3 is CASSEAGAPETQYF. CDR3 DNA sequence: TGTGCCAGCAGTGAAGCTGGGGCGCCGGAGACCCAGTACTTC.

The chain has TRBV29-1 and TRBJ2-1, with no clear D. The CDR3 spans 12 residues. Germline values: CDR1 SQVTM, CDR2 ANQGSEA. With 5 bases removed from V and 3 bases from J, the gap between germline ends came to 8 bases. CDR3 bases: TGCAGCGTTTCACCAGGCTACAATGAGCAGTTCTTC. Protein product: CSVSPGYNEQFF.

As DNA, the CDR3 is TGCGCCAGCAGCCCAAAACCGGCGGGGAACACTGAAGCTTTCTTT. Protein sequence: CASSPKPAGNTEAFF. V is TRBV5-1 and J is TRBJ1-1; D unresolved. Germline V CDR1 and CDR2: SGHRS, YFSETQ. The V end lost 4 bases, the J end lost 1 base, and 14 bases lay between the germline ends. This CDR3 has 15 amino acids.

In this sample, this clone turned up a few times. V gene TRBV5-4 combines with J gene TRBJ2-1, with 8 bases lining up with TRBD2. V was clipped by 4 bases and J by 7 bases; unmatched bases: 16. The CDR3 has 17 residues. Per the germline V gene, CDR1 is SGHNT and CDR2 is YYREEE (reference sequence). The CDR3 here is CASSAASTRGGRNEQFF. Written as DNA, the CDR3 is TGTGCCAGCAGCGCCGCGTCGACCCGGGGGGGCCGAAATGAGCAGTTCTTC. Full variable domain (outside the CDR3, taken from reference TRBV5-4 and TRBJ2-1): ETGVTQSPTHLIKTRGQQVTLRCSSQSGHNTVSWYQQALGQGPQFIFQYYREEENGRGNFPPRFSGLQFPNYSSELNVNALELDDSALYLCASSAASTRGGRNEQFFGPGTRLTVL.

The CDR3 DNA reads TGTGCCAGCAGCCGATTACTCAATAACTATGGCTACACCTTC. This gives the protein CASSRLLNNYGYTF. The rearrangement uses TRBV5-6 and TRBJ1-2; D gene ambiguous. Per the germline V gene, CDR1 is SGHDT and CDR2 is YYEEEE. Trimming cost V 4 bases and J 1 base, with 11 bases left between them. This CDR3 has 14 residues.

The chain is built from TRBV28 and TRBJ2-7; 8 bases line up with TRBD1. Germline V lookup: CDR1 MDHEN, CDR2 SYDVKM. With V trimmed by 7 bases and J by 2 bases, 7 bases remained unmatched. This CDR3 is 14 amino acids long. The CDR3 sequence is CASTTATGAYEQYF. CDR3 in DNA: TGTGCCAGCACCACAGCGACAGGGGCCTACGAGCAGTACTTC.

The chain employs TRBV29-1 and TRBJ1-2; D not certain. Germline assignment: CDR1 SQVTM and CDR2 ANQGSEA. Trimming cost V 4 bases and J 1 base, with 10 bases left between them. The CDR3 has 13 residues. The CDR3 DNA sequence: TGCAGCGTTGCGGTACAGAATAACTATGGCTACACCTTC. As protein: CSVAVQNNYGYTF.

This clone is a singleton in its sample. The chain joins TRBV2 to TRBJ2-5, with 12 positions matching TRBD2. The CDR3 runs 17 residues. After removal of 6 bases from V and 5 bases from J, the junction contained 13 bases not matched to a gene. The V gene's germline CDR1 is SNHLY and CDR2 FYNNEI. Here the CDR3 DNA reads TGTGCCAGCAGAGAGGGGAGACTAGCGGGGGAGAGGGAGACCCAGTACTTC. Its protein product is CASREGRLAGERETQYF.

This chain joins TRBV5-1 and TRBJ2-5; 10 nucleotides match TRBD1. CDR1 and CDR2 from the germline V gene are SGHRS and YFSETQ. The V segment lost 4 bases and the J segment 4 bases; nucleotides outside the gene matches: 4. The CDR3 sequence is 14 residues long. The CDR3 nucleotides are TGCGCCAGCAGCCGACAGGGGGCTGGAGAGACCCAGTACTTC. Encoded protein: CASSRQGAGETQYF.

This clone was recorded a few times. This sequence joins TRBV30 and TRBJ1-2; D remains unclear. The V end lost 0 bases, the J end lost 2 bases, and 10 bases lay between the germline ends. The CDR3 is 14 residues long. The germline gives CDR1 GTSNPN, CDR2 SVGIG (reference sequence). In DNA form, the CDR3 reads TGTGCCTGGAGTGTCACAGATCACAACTATGGCTACACCTTC. The encoded protein is CAWSVTDHNYGYTF.

The chain links TRBV2 to TRBJ1-5, with D possibly TRBD1 on 5 matching bases. Per germline, CDR1 SNHLY and CDR2 FYNNEI. Trimming removed 0 bases from V and 6 bases from J, with 9 bases in between. The CDR3 has 14 amino acids. This chain's CDR3 is CASSEARGSQPQHF. In DNA form, the CDR3 reads TGTGCCAGCAGTGAAGCGCGGGGGAGTCAGCCCCAGCATTTT.

The rearrangement links TRBV5-1 to TRBJ2-3; perhaps TRBD2 as D (6 bases). Germline V gene sequence: CDR1 SGHRS, CDR2 YFSETQ. The V end was cut by 4 bases, the J end by 5 bases, with 17 bases between. The CDR3 consists of 15 residues. In DNA form, the CDR3 reads TGCGCCAGCAGCCCACTCGGGGGTGGCGTAGATACGCAGTATTTT. It encodes CASSPLGGGVDTQYF.

V is TRBV7-2 and J is TRBJ2-7; D might be TRBD1 (6 bases). V was cut by 5 bases and J by 3 bases, with 14 bases left in between. CDR1 is SGHTA, CDR2 FQGNSA, per germline. The CDR3 is made up of 14 amino acids. DNA of the CDR3: TGTGCCAGCAGCAGCAGGACAGCTTTCTACGAGCAGTACTTC. It translates to CASSSRTAFYEQYF.

The CDR3 coding sequence is TGTGCCAGCAGCTTATCTGGGACAGGGTCGAACTATGGCTACACCTTC. Translated: CASSLSGTGSNYGYTF. J is TRBJ1-2 and V is TRBV5-6, with TRBD1 identical over 9 bases. The CDR3 has 16 amino acids. The V and J ends lost 2 bases and 2 bases, in that order; junction bases with no gene match: 7. From germline, CDR1 is SGHDT and CDR2 YYEEEE. The entire variable domain, with the rest obtained from reference TRBV5-6 and TRBJ1-2, is as follows: DAGVTQSPTHLIKTRGQQVTLRCSPKSGHDTVSWYQQALGQGPQFIFQYYEEEERQRGNFPDRFSGHQFPNYSSELNVNALLLGDSALYLCASSLSGTGSNYGYTFGSGTRLTVV.

This chain uses TRBV4-2 with TRBJ1-1; a possible D gene is TRBD1 (5 bases). Trimming removed 5 bases from V and 4 bases from J, with 11 bases in between. CDR1 LGHNA and CDR2 YNFKEQ come from the germline V gene. This CDR3 has 13 amino acids. The CDR3 bases are TGTGCCAGCAGCTTAGGCAGGGCCACTGAAGCTTTCTTT. Its protein product is CASSLGRATEAFF.

This chain joins TRBV4-1 and TRBJ1-2, with unresolved D. V was shortened by 0 bases and J by 5 bases, with 10 bases between the two germline ends. The CDR3 length is 14 residues. CDR1 and CDR2 (germline): MGHRA, YSYEKL. The CDR3 nucleotides read TGCGCCAGCAGCCAAGATTTTCGGGTATATGGCTACACCTTC. Its translation: CASSQDFRVYGYTF.

The J gene is TRBJ2-7, the V gene TRBV14; tentative D call: TRBD2 (6 bases). The CDR3 consists of 14 residues. The V gene lost 5 bases and the J gene lost 6 bases, with 17 bases spanning the gap. Germline CDR1 reads SGHDN; CDR2 reads FVKESK. CDR3 bases: TGTGCCAGCAGCAGATCCGGGACTGGGGGCGAGCAGTACTTC. This sequence encodes CASSRSGTGGEQYF.

The chain carries TRBV30 and TRBJ1-4; 7 bases fit TRBD1. Germline CDR1 is GTSNPN and CDR2 is SVGIG (reference sequence). There are 12 residues in the CDR3. Trimming cost V 1 base and J 10 bases; bases outside gene matches: 3. The CDR3: CAWSGTGVKLFF. In DNA form, the CDR3 reads TGTGCCTGGAGTGGAACAGGGGTAAAACTGTTTTTT.

This sequence joins TRBV5-4 and TRBJ1-2; D may be TRBD1 (5 bases). The V end was cut by 3 bases, the J end by 8 bases, with 23 bases between. This CDR3 has 16 amino acids. Per germline, CDR1 SGHNT and CDR2 YYREEE (reference sequence). CDR3 loop: CASSSRGRAIYGGYTF. Here the CDR3 DNA reads TGTGCCAGCAGCTCCCGGGGGAGGGCTATCTACGGAGGCTACACCTTC. The whole variable domain, filled in from reference TRBV5-4 and TRBJ1-2, reads ETGVTQSPTHLIKTRGQQVTLRCSSQSGHNTVSWYQQALGQGPQFIFQYYREEENGRGNFPPRFSGLQFPNYSSELNVNALELDDSALYLCASSSRGRAIYGGYTFGSGTRLTVV.

The chain carries TRBV10-3 and TRBJ2-1; 8 bases are shared with TRBD2. The junction had 7 bases not matched to a gene; V was cut back by 3 bases and J by 6 bases. This CDR3 comprises 15 residues. Germline V gives CDR1 ENHRY, CDR2 SYGVKD. The CDR3 region has the DNA TGTGCCATCAGTGAAGAGCCCGGGACTAGCAATGAGCAGTTCTTC. Translated: CAISEEPGTSNEQFF.

This clone has just one count. V is TRBV6-5 and J is TRBJ2-7; 13 positions agree with TRBD2. The CDR3 extends over 13 amino acids. V lost 6 bases, J lost 5 bases, and 1 base stayed unmatched. Germline V lookup: CDR1 MNHEY, CDR2 SVGAGI. CDR3: CASSGLAGDEQYF. CDR3 coding DNA: TGTGCCAGCAGCGGACTAGCGGGGGACGAGCAGTACTTC.

V is TRBV5-6 and J is TRBJ2-2, with 11 bases identical to TRBD1. J gave up 5 bases and V 1 base, and 4 bases lay outside the gene matches. CDR3 size: 16 residues. Germline V gene lookup returns CDR1 SGHDT and CDR2 YYEEEE. The CDR3 DNA follows: TGTGCCAGCAGCTTGTTGGACAGGGGGCAGACCGGGGAGCTGTTTTTT. It specifies CASSLLDRGQTGELFF. The variable domain in full, with the rest retrieved from reference TRBV5-6 and TRBJ2-2, is DAGVTQSPTHLIKTRGQQVTLRCSPKSGHDTVSWYQQALGQGPQFIFQYYEEEERQRGNFPDRFSGHQFPNYSSELNVNALLLGDSALYLCASSLLDRGQTGELFFGEGSRLTVL.